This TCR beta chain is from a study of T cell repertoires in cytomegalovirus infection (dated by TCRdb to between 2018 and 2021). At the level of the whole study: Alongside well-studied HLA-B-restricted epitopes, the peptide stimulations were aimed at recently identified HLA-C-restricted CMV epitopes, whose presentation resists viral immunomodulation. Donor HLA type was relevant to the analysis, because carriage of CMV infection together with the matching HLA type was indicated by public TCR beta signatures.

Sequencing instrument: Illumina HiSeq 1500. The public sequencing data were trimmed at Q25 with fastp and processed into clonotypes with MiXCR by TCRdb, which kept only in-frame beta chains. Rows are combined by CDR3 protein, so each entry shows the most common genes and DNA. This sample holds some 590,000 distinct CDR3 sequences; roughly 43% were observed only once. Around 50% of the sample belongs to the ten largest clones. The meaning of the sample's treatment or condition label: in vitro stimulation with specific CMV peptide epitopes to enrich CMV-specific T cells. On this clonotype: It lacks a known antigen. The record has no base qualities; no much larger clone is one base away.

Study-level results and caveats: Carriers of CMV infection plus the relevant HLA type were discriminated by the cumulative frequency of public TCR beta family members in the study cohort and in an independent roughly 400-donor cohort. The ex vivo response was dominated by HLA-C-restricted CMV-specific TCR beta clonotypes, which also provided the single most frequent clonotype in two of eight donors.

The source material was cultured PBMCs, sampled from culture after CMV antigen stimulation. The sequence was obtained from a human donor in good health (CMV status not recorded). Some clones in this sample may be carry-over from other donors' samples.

The DNA sequence follows: TGCGCCAGCAGCCAAGACCAAGCGGCGAACACCGGGGAGCTGTTTTTT. It specifies CASSQDQAANTGELFF. The rearrangement combines TRBV4-3 with TRBJ2-2; perhaps TRBD2 is the D gene, with 5 bases matching. Looking up the germline V gene yields CDR1 LGHNA and CDR2 YSLEER. From its cysteine to its phenylalanine, the CDR3 spans 16 amino acids. Left in the record is the CDR3 DNA by itself, 48 bases read in frame from the first base. V is shortened by 0 bases, J by 0 bases, and the region joining them spans 8 bases.